The 21 T cell receptor beta chains in this list originate from one sample, sequenced in a study of shared clonotypes between healthy human individuals. Data came from immunoSEQ multiplex PCR; TCRdb stores just in-frame clones and leaves some out. The table shows approximately 500,000 clones, with more than 65% occurring only once. The sample consisted of PBMCs. These receptors originate from a woman in her thirties or forties in good health. Some clones in this sample may be carry-over from other donors' samples.

This chain uses TRBV5-4 with TRBJ2-1, with D perhaps matching TRBD1 or TRBD2 (5 bases each). The CDR3 length is 16 residues. Trimming shortened V by 1 base and J by 4 bases, and 15 bases separated the two germline ends. From germline, CDR1 is SGHNT and CDR2 YYREEE (reference sequence). In DNA, the CDR3 is TGTGCCAGCAGCTTGCAGGGCCCGAGGGCTTACAATGAGCAGTTCTTC. It specifies CASSLQGPRAYNEQFF. Looking up the rest from reference TRBV5-4 and TRBJ2-1 gives the full variable domain: ETGVTQSPTHLIKTRGQQVTLRCSSQSGHNTVSWYQQALGQGPQFIFQYYREEENGRGNFPPRFSGLQFPNYSSELNVNALELDDSALYLCASSLQGPRAYNEQFFGPGTRLTVL.

Only a few counts were recorded for this clone. This rearrangement joins TRBV9 to TRBJ1-1; D gene uncertain. This CDR3 is built from 12 residues. V dropped 0 bases and J dropped 5 bases, with 5 bases sitting between them. In germline, CDR1 is SGDLS, CDR2 YYNGEE. CDR3 sequence: CASSVDETEAFF. CDR3 DNA: TGTGCCAGCAGCGTAGATGAGACTGAAGCTTTCTTT. The whole variable domain, filled in from reference TRBV9 and TRBJ1-1, reads DSGVTQTPKHLITATGQRVTLRCSPRSGDLSVYWYQQSLDQGLQFLIQYYNGEERAKGNILERFSAQQFPDLHSELNLSSLELGDSALYFCASSVDETEAFFGQGTRLTVV.

The chain combines TRBV15 with TRBJ2-7, with 9 bases identical to TRBD1. Germline lookup yields CDR1 LNHNV and CDR2 YYDKDF (reference sequence). The CDR3 is 17 amino acids. J lost 5 bases, V lost 4 bases, and 15 bases had no gene match. The CDR3 spells CATSTPRWGQGSHEQYF. The DNA for the CDR3 is TGTGCCACCAGCACCCCCCGTTGGGGACAGGGTAGTCACGAGCAGTACTTC.

The chain has TRBV27 and TRBJ2-7; 9 positions agree with TRBD1. V shed 2 bases and J 4 bases; nucleotides not matched to a gene: 6. Germline CDR1 reads MNHEY; CDR2 reads SMNVEV (reference sequence). The CDR3 has 15 residues. The CDR3 bases are TGTGCCAGCAGTTTAACCTGGGACAGGGTGTACGAGCAGTACTTC. This encodes CASSLTWDRVYEQYF.

On this clone itself: The junction departs from the called germline gene at one end, perhaps through a read error. The chain links TRBV7-2 to TRBJ2-2; TRBD2 might be the D (5 bases). Germline V gives CDR1 SGHTA, CDR2 FQGNSA. CDR3 length equals 12 residues. The CDR3 DNA reads as TGTGCCAGCAGCTTAGAAACCGGGGAGTTGTTTTTT. Translated: CASSLETGELFF.

The CDR3 is CASRTTEGNEKLFF. The CDR3 coding sequence is TGTGCCAGCAGAACGACCGAGGGGAATGAAAAACTGTTTTTT. The V gene is TRBV2, the J gene TRBJ1-4, with D possibly matching TRBD1 (5 bases). CDR3 length equals 14 residues. Trimming took off 6 bases at V and 5 bases at J, with 13 bases between the two ends. Per germline, CDR1 SNHLY and CDR2 FYNNEI.

The rearrangement uses TRBV5-1 and TRBJ1-4, with 9 bases lining up with TRBD1. J gave up 8 bases and V 4 bases, and 9 bases lay outside the gene matches. This CDR3 contains 15 residues. CDR1 SGHRS and CDR2 YFSETQ come from the germline V gene. The CDR3 region is CASSLTGGDAEKLFF. The CDR3 bases are TGCGCCAGCAGCCTGACAGGGGGGGACGCGGAAAAACTGTTTTTT.

J is TRBJ2-3 and V is TRBV2, with unresolved D. V was trimmed by 5 bases and J by 1 base, leaving 10 bases between them. The CDR3 is made up of 14 amino acids. Germline CDR1 reads SNHLY; CDR2 reads FYNNEI. The CDR3 nucleotides read TGTGCCAGCAGTACACACCAGGGCACAGATACGCAGTATTTT. This encodes CASSTHQGTDTQYF.

The genes are TRBV28 and TRBJ2-7; D remains unclear. The CDR3 is 15 amino acids. Deletions cut 1 base from V and 2 bases from J, with 12 bases between. Germline CDR1 MDHEN, CDR2 SYDVKM. CDR3 residues: CASSLSFMAAYEQYF. DNA for the CDR3: TGTGCCAGCAGTTTATCTTTTATGGCAGCCTACGAGCAGTACTTC.

This chain links TRBV5-5 with TRBJ2-7; 9 nucleotides match TRBD2. This CDR3 is 15 amino acids long. The V and J ends lost 1 base and 4 bases, in that order; junction bases with no gene match: 6. Per germline, CDR1 SGHKS and CDR2 YYEKEE (reference sequence). The CDR3 DNA reads as TGTGCCAGCAGCTTGACACCTAGCGGGAATTACGAGCAGTACTTC. Translation: CASSLTPSGNYEQYF.

Points on this clone: The junction does not match germline at one end; this may be a read error. The chain couples TRBV10-3 to TRBJ1-2; D not certain. Germline CDR1 is ENHRY and CDR2 is SYGVKD. The CDR3 is 11 amino acids. The CDR3 bases are TGTGCCATCAGTGCGGACGCTCGCCTTGTCTTC. Translated, it gives CAISADARLVF.

The chain is built from TRBV7-2 and TRBJ1-5, with 9 bases identical to TRBD1. The CDR3 runs 15 residues. V trimming: 5 bases; J trimming: 6 bases; junction bases outside the gene matches: 8. From germline, CDR1 is SGHTA and CDR2 FQGNSA. The DNA for the CDR3 is TGTGCCAGCAGCATGGGACAGGGACGAGCTCAGCCCCAGCATTTT. Residues: CASSMGQGRAQPQHF.

Remarks on this clone: A much larger clone differs from this one at a single base, so this may be a read error. Other DNA sequences in the same sample also yield this CDR3. V and J are TRBV11-2 and TRBJ2-3; D not resolved. Germline CDR1 reads SGHAT; CDR2 reads FQNNGV. Trimming cost V 1 base and J 1 base, with 3 bases left between them. The CDR3 is 13 residues long. The CDR3 spells CASSLGGTDTQYF. DNA of the CDR3: TGTGCCAGCAGCTTAGGGGGCACAGATACGCAGTATTTT.

The V call is TRBV5-6, the J call TRBJ2-1; TRBD2 matches 13 bases. The germline V gene encodes CDR1 SGHDT and CDR2 YYEEEE. Trimming cost V 2 bases and J 5 bases; bases outside gene matches: 4. This CDR3 has 16 residues. This CDR3 reads CASSLLAGGKHNEQFF. In DNA, the CDR3 is TGTGCCAGCAGCTTACTAGCGGGAGGGAAACACAATGAGCAGTTCTTC.

Remarks on this clone: One end of the junction varies from germline; a read error may be responsible. The rearrangement uses TRBV6-6 and TRBJ2-7, with 11 bases lining up with TRBD2. Germline CDR1 MNHNY, CDR2 SVGAGI (reference sequence). The CDR3 contains 13 residues. The CDR3 spells CTSSRGLADEQYF. The CDR3 DNA reads as TGTACCAGCAGCCGGGGACTAGCGGACGAGCAGTACTTC.

This clone rates as medium-sized. The chain's CDR3 is CASSQDEGGHQPQHF. Here the CDR3 DNA reads TGTGCCAGCAGCCAAGATGAGGGGGGCCATCAGCCCCAGCATTTT. This chain links TRBV4-2 with TRBJ1-5, with D possibly TRBD1 on 6 matching bases. Germline-derived CDR1 and CDR2 are LGHNA and YNFKEQ. The length of the CDR3 is 15 residues. Trimming removed 0 bases from V and 5 bases from J, with 11 bases in between.

This chain uses TRBV28 with TRBJ2-3; D unclear. The CDR3 extends over 13 amino acids. Germline CDR1 MDHEN, CDR2 SYDVKM. The V and J ends lost 6 bases and 5 bases respectively, with 12 bases between them. CDR3 region: CASSSRWVDTQYF. DNA of the CDR3: TGTGCCAGCAGCAGCAGATGGGTAGATACGCAGTATTTT. Together with reference TRBV28 and TRBJ2-3, the CDR3 gives the full variable domain: DVKVTQSSRYLVKRTGEKVFLECVQDMDHENMFWYRQDPGLGLRLIYFSYDVKMKEKGDIPEGYSVSREKKERFSLILESASTNQTSMYLCASSSRWVDTQYFGPGTRLTVL.

The V and J genes are TRBV5-1 and TRBJ2-1, with unresolved D. Trimming cost V 0 bases and J 3 bases, with 7 bases left between them. The length of the CDR3 is 14 residues. The germline V gene encodes CDR1 SGHRS and CDR2 YFSETQ. CDR3 loop: CASSLGDNYNEQFF. CDR3 DNA: TGCGCCAGCAGCTTGGGAGACAACTACAATGAGCAGTTCTTC.

This clone appeared a few times. This chain joins TRBV7-9 and TRBJ1-2, with TRBD1 as a possible D gene (5 bases). The length of the CDR3 is 14 residues. The germline gives CDR1 SEHNR, CDR2 FQNEAQ (reference sequence). The ends were cut back, 5 bases at V and 7 bases at J, with 17 bases in the middle. The CDR3 spells CASSTQGGALGYTF. The CDR3 DNA sequence: TGTGCCAGCAGCACCCAGGGCGGGGCGCTTGGCTACACCTTC.

The chain has TRBV5-1 and TRBJ2-7; 11 bases fit TRBD1. This CDR3 is 14 amino acids long. After removal of 0 bases from V and 5 bases from J, the junction contained 1 base not matched to a gene. Germline CDR1 is SGHRS and CDR2 is YFSETQ. The CDR3 sequence is CASSLADRGHEQYF. The CDR3 DNA reads as TGCGCCAGCAGCTTGGCGGACAGGGGGCACGAGCAGTACTTC.

The CDR3 DNA reads TGTGCCTGGAGTGGGGGGGCAGGGGACGAGCAGTACTTC. Its translation: CAWSGGAGDEQYF. This chain uses TRBV30 with TRBJ2-7; D possibly matches TRBD1 or TRBD2 (6 bases each). Germline V gene data show CDR1 as GTSNPN and CDR2 as SVGIG (reference sequence). This CDR3 has 13 residues. Trimming took off 1 base at V and 5 bases at J, with 12 bases between the two ends.